Included here is one T cell receptor (beta chain) sequence, with context. Trimming took off 6 bases at V and 8 bases at J, with 20 bases between the two ends. In germline, CDR1 is SGHRS, CDR2 YFSETQ. This CDR3 comprises 14 residues. TCRdb's table, derived via immunoSEQ multiplex PCR, lists solely in-frame clones and lacks some. The sample includes 65,000 to 80,000 clones, about nine tenths of them seen just once. This specimen comes from a study of OX40 agonist ivuxolimab in advanced cancers. On the study more broadly: Mean age 60 years, range roughly 20 to 85; about 81% male.

V usage is TRBV5-1 and J usage is TRBJ1-2; tentatively, D is TRBD1 (6 bases). Material: CD4+ or CD8+ T cells sorted from blood, obtained in a trial of the OX40 agonist ivuxolimab. This sequence originates from an adult with an advanced solid tumor such as melanoma, head and neck, liver or kidney cancer. The CDR3 DNA reads as TGCGCCAGCAAGCACAGGGCCGGGATCGGAGGCTACACCTTC. It yields the protein CASKHRAGIGGYTF.